This is a list of T cell receptor beta chains from one sample in a study of OX40 agonist ivuxolimab in advanced cancers. Libraries were prepared by immunoSEQ multiplex PCR; TCRdb keeps only in-frame clonotypes and omits some of them. The sample holds around 60,000 clones; around 87% are singletons and the top ten take roughly 16%. Sequences were derived from CD4+ or CD8+ T cells sorted from blood, sampled in a trial of the OX40 agonist ivuxolimab. These receptor sequences come from an adult with an advanced solid tumor such as melanoma, head and neck, liver or kidney cancer. CDR3s include the opening cysteine and the closing phenylalanine or tryptophan. The D gene is left open where the match is weak. Part of the rows lack a size; the others show once, few, many or a class for expanded clones.

TRBJ2-2 - - TRBV7-2 TGTGCCAGCAGCTCCATTACCACTACCTACACCGGGGAGCTGTTTTTT CASSSITTTYTGELFF
TRBJ2-3 - - TRBV2 TGTGCCAGCAACAGAAATACGGTTTTTGGGCAGTATTTT CASNRNTVFGQYF
TRBJ1-4 TRBD1 - TRBV6-6 TGTGCCAGCAGTTTCACCGGGACAGGGCGTGAAAAACTGTTTTTT CASSFTGTGREKLFF
TRBJ2-7 TRBD1 - TRBV7-9 TGTGCCAGCAGCCCAAGCACAGGGGTAAAGGGCGAGCAGTACTTC CASSPSTGVKGEQYF
TRBJ2-7 - - TRBV7-8 TGTGCCAGCAGCCCCCGATTGGAGCCCAGCTCCTACGAGCAGTACTTC CASSPRLEPSSYEQYF
TRBJ2-7 TRBD2 - TRBV28 TGTGCCAGCAGACCTCCCCACGGGACTAAAGTGCAGCAGTACTTC CASRPPHGTKVQQYF
TRBJ1-2 - once TRBV19 TGTGCCAGTAGCAGATTGGCCGGGGACATTCTCGGAGGCTACACCTTC CASSRLAGDILGGYTF
TRBJ1-1 - few TRBV6-5 TGTGCCAGCAGTCTCGCATGGAACACTGAAGCTTTCTTT CASSLAWNTEAFF
TRBJ1-1 - - TRBV2 TGTGCCAGCAGTGAAGTTCGGAAGATGAACACTGAAGCTTTCTTT CASSEVRKMNTEAFF
TRBJ2-3 - - TRBV7-6 TGTGCCAGCAGCTTAGTGGGAGTAGATACGCAGTATTTT CASSLVGVDTQYF
TRBJ2-2 - - TRBV28 TGTGCCAGCAGTCCTGGATCTCGTAGAGCCGGGGAGCTGTTTTTT CASSPGSRRAGELFF
TRBJ2-7 TRBD2 - TRBV4-1 TGCGCCAGCAGCCAAGGGGCTAGCGGGATCTCTTACGAGCAGTACTTC CASSQGASGISYEQYF
TRBJ1-5 TRBD1 - TRBV19 TGTGCCAGCACAACCGGGACAGGGCTTCTTCAGCCCCAGCATTTT CASTTGTGLLQPQHF
TRBJ1-4 - - TRBV19 TGTGCCAGTAGTATTAACACCGCTGAAAAACTGTTTTTT CASSINTAEKLFF
TRBJ2-1 - - TRBV10-1 TGCGCCAGCAGTGAGTCGGAGGGCCGAGAGGGGTGGAATGAGCAGTTCTTC CASSESEGREGWNEQFF
TRBJ2-1 - - TRBV28 TGTGCCAGCAGCGGCTCCTTTTGGGAGCAGTTCTTC CASSGSFWEQFF
TRBJ2-5 TRBD2 - TRBV18 TGTGCCAGCTCACCACCTAGCGGGAGTCGGGAGACCCAGTACTTC CASSPPSGSRETQYF
TRBJ1-1 - - TRBV6-4 TGTGCCAGCAGCGCGACACCGAACACTGAAGCTTTCTTT CASSATPNTEAFF
TRBJ2-3 - - TRBV18 TGTGCCAGCTCAACCGACCCAATAGATACGCAGTATTTT CASSTDPIDTQYF
TRBJ2-7 - - TRBV7-3 TGTGCCAGCAGACTGGGATACGAGCAGTACTTC CASRLGYEQYF
TRBJ2-3 TRBD2 - TRBV19 TGTGCCAGTAGTAAACTAGCGGGAAGCACAGATACGCAGTATTTT CASSKLAGSTDTQYF
TRBJ1-5 - - TRBV19 TGTGCCAGTAGTATAACTAGTTGGAGTCGGAATCAGCCCCAGCATTTT CASSITSWSRNQPQHF
TRBJ2-7 - - TRBV11-3 TGTGCCAGCAGCTTAGATCACAGGGGGGGTTCCGAGCAGTACTTC CASSLDHRGGSEQYF
TRBJ2-7 - - TRBV28 TGTGCCAGCAGTACCACTCTCGAGCAGTACTTC CASSTTLEQYF
TRBJ2-3 TRBD1 - TRBV28 TGTGCCAGCAGCTGGGACAGTCGCACAGATACGCAGTATTTT CASSWDSRTDTQYF
TRBJ2-1 TRBD1 once TRBV15 TGTGCCACCAGCAGAGATGGGACAGGCCGGAATGAGCAGTTCTTC CATSRDGTGRNEQFF
TRBJ2-7 TRBD1 - TRBV6-6 TGTGCCAGCAGGCCTGGGACAGGGGGTTCCTACGAGCAGTACTTC CASRPGTGGSYEQYF
TRBJ1-3 TRBD1 - TRBV2 TGTGCCAGCAGTGCAGGGGGAATATATATAGGGTCTGGAAACACCATATATTTT CASSAGGIYIGSGNTIYF
TRBJ2-1 - - TRBV5-1 TGCGCCAGCAGCTTGGACGGAAACAATGAGCAGTTCTTC CASSLDGNNEQFF